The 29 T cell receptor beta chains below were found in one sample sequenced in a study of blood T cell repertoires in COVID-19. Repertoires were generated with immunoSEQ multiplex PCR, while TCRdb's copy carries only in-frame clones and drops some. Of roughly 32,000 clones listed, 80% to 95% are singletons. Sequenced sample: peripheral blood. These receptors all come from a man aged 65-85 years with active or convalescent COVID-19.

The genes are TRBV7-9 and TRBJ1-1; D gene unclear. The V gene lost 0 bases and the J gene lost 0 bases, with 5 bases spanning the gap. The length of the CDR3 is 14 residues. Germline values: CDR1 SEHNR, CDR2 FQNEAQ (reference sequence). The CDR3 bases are TGTGCCAGCAGCTTAGCATACTTGAACACTGAAGCTTTCTTT. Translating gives CASSLAYLNTEAFF.

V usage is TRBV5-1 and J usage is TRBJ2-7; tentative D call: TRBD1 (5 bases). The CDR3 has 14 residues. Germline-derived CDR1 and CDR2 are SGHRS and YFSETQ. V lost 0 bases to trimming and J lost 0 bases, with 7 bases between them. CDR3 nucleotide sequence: TGCGCCAGCAGCTTGGACAGGAGCTCCTACGAGCAGTACTTC. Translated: CASSLDRSSYEQYF.

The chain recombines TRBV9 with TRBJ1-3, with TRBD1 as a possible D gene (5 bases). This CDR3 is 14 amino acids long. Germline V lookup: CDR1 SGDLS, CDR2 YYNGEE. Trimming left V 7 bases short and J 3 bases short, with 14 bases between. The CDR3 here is CASSPAGVGNTIYF. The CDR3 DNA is TGTGCCAGCTCCCCGGCGGGGGTTGGAAACACCATATATTTT.

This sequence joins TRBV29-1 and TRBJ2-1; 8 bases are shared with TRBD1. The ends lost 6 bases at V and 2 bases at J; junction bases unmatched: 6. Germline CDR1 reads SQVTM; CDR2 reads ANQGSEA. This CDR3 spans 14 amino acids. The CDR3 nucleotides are TGCAGCGTCAGACAGGGGACGACCTACAATGAGCAGTTCTTC. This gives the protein CSVRQGTTYNEQFF.

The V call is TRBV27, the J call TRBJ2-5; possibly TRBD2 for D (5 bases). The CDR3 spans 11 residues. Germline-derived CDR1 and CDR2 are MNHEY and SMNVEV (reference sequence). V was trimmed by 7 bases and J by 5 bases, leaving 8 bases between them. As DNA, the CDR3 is TGTGCCAGCAAGCGGCTGGAGACCCAGTACTTC. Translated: CASKRLETQYF.

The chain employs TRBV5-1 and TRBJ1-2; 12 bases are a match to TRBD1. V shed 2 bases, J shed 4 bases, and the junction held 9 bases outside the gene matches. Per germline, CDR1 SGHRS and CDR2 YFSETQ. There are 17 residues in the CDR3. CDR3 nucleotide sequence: TGCGCCAGCAGCTTCACTTCCGGGACAGGGGGCCTCTATGGCTACACCTTC. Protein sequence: CASSFTSGTGGLYGYTF.

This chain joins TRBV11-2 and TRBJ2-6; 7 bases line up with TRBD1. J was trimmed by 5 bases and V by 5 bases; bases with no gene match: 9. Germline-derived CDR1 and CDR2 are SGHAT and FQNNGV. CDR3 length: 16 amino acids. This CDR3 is CASSPRQGGWANVLTF. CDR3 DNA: TGTGCCAGCAGCCCCCGTCAAGGGGGCTGGGCCAACGTCCTGACTTTC.

The CDR3 sequence is CASSREGGAGGYTF. The CDR3 DNA is TGTGCCAGCAGCCGAGAAGGGGGCGCGGGTGGCTACACCTTC. This chain links TRBV7-9 with TRBJ1-2, with 7 bases identical to TRBD1. This CDR3 region has 14 residues. V gave up 5 bases and J gave up 7 bases; unmatched junction bases: 10. Germline assignment: CDR1 SEHNR and CDR2 FQNEAQ (reference sequence).

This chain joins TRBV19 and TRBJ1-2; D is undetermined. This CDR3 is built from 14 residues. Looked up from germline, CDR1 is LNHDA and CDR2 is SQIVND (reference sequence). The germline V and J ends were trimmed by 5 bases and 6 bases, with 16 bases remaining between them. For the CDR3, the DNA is TGTGCCAGTAGTCTCTATGTCGCGGCCCATGGCTACACCTTC. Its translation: CASSLYVAAHGYTF.

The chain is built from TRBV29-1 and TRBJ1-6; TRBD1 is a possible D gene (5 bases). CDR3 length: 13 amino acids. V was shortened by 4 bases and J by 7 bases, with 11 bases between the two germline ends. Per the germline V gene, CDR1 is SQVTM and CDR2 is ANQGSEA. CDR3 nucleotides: TGCAGCGTTGTCTTACAGGAGAATTCACCCCTCCACTTT. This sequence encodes CSVVLQENSPLHF.

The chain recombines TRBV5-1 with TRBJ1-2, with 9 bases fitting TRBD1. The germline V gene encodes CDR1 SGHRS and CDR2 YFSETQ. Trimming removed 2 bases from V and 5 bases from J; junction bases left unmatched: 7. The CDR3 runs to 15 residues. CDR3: CASSFQPGQGYGYTF. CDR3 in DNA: TGCGCCAGCAGCTTTCAACCGGGACAGGGTTATGGCTACACCTTC.

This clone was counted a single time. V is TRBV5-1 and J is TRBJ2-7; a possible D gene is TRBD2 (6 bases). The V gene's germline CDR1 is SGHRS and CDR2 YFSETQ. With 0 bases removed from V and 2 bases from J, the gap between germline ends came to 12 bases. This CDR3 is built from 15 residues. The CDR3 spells CASSLDQEGPYEQYF. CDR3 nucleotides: TGCGCCAGCAGCTTGGATCAGGAGGGGCCCTACGAGCAGTACTTC.

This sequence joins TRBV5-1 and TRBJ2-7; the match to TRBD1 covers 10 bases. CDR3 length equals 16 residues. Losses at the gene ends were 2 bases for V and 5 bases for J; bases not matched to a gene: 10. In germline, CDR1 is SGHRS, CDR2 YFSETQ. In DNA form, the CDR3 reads TGCGCCAGCAGCTTATATCCGGGACAGGGGAAAGACGAGCAGTACTTC. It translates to CASSLYPGQGKDEQYF.

The CDR3 loop is CASSEGAGPWDTQYF. CDR3 nucleotide sequence: TGTGCCAGCAGCGAAGGAGCGGGGCCCTGGGATACGCAGTATTTT. The chain employs TRBV9 and TRBJ2-3; TRBD2 matches 7 bases. Germline V gene lookup returns CDR1 SGDLS and CDR2 YYNGEE. With 3 bases clipped from V and 6 bases from J, the junction kept 10 bases outside the gene matches. The CDR3 loop spans 15 amino acids.

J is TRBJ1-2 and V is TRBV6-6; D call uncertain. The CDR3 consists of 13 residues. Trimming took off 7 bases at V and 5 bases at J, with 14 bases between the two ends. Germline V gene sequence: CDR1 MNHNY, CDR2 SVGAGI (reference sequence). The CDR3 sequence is CASISRGEYGYTF. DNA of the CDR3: TGTGCCAGCATCTCCCGGGGAGAGTATGGCTACACCTTC.

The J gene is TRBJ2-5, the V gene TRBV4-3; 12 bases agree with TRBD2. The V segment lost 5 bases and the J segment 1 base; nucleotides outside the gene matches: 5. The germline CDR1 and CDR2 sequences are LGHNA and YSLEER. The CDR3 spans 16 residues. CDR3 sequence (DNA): TGCGCCAGCAGCTCACTAGCGGGGGGCTTCCAAGAGACCCAGTACTTC. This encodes CASSSLAGGFQETQYF.

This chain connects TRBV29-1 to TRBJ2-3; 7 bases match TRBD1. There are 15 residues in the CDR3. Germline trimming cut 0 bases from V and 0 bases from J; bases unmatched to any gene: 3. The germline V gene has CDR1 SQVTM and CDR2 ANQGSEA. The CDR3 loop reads CSVEDGQDSTDTQYF. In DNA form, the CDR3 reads TGCAGCGTTGAAGATGGACAGGATAGCACAGATACGCAGTATTTT.

The CDR3 spells CASSPGGKDSPLHF. The CDR3 DNA reads as TGTGCCAGCTCACCGGGGGGTAAAGATTCACCCCTCCACTTT. This sequence joins TRBV18 and TRBJ1-6; possible D gene TRBD1, 5 bases. With 3 bases removed from V and 8 bases from J, the gap between germline ends came to 11 bases. CDR1 is KGHSH, CDR2 LQKENI, per germline. There are 14 residues in the CDR3.

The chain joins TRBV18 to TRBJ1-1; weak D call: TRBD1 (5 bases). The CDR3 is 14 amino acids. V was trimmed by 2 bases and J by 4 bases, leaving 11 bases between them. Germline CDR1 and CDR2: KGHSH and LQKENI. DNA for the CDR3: TGTGCCAGCTCACCAATGGGTAGGGGCACTGAAGCTTTCTTT. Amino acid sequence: CASSPMGRGTEAFF.

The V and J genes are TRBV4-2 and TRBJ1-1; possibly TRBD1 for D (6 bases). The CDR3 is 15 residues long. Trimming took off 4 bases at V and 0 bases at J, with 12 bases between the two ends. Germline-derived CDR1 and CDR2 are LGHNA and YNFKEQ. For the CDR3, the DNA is TGTGCCAGCAGCCGGGGAGACAGGATGAACACTGAAGCTTTCTTT. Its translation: CASSRGDRMNTEAFF.

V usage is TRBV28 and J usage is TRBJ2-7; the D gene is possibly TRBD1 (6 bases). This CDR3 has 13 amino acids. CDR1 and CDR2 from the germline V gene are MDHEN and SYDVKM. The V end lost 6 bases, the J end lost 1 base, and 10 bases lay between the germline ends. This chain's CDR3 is CASRPGQSYEQYF. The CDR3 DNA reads TGTGCCAGCAGACCTGGACAGTCCTACGAGCAGTACTTC.

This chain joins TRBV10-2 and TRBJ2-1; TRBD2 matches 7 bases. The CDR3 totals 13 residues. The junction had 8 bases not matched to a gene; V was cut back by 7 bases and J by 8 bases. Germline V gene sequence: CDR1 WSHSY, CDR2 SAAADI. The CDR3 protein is CASKLGGSDEQFF. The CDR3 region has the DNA TGCGCCAGCAAACTGGGGGGGAGCGATGAGCAGTTCTTC.

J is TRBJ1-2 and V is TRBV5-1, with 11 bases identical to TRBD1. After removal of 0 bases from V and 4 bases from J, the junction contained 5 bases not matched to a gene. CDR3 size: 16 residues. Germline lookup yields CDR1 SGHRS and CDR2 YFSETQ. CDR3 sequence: CASSLAGQGVTYGYTF. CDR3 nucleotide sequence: TGCGCCAGCAGCTTGGCGGGACAGGGGGTTACCTATGGCTACACCTTC.

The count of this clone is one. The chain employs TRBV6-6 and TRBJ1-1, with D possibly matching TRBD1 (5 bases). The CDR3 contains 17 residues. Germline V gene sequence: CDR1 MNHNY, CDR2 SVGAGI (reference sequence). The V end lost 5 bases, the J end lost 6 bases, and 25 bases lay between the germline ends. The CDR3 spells CASSLRGAGGIGPEAFF. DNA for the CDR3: TGTGCCAGCAGTCTCCGTGGGGCTGGGGGGATTGGGCCTGAAGCTTTCTTT.

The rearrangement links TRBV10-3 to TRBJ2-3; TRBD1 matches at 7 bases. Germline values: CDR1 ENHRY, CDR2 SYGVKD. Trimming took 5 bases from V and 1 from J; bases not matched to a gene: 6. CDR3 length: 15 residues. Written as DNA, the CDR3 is TGTGCCATCAGTCAGGGGGACCGAGGCACAGATACGCAGTATTTT. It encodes CAISQGDRGTDTQYF.

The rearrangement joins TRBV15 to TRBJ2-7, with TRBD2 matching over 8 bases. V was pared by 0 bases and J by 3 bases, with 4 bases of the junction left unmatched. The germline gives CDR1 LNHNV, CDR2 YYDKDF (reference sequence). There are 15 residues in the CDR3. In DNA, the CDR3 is TGTGCCACCAGCAGAGAAACTAGCGGATACTACGAGCAGTACTTC. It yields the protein CATSRETSGYYEQYF. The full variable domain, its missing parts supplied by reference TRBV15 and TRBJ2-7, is DAMVIQNPRYQVTQFGKPVTLSCSQTLNHNVMYWYQQKSSQAPKLLFHYYDKDFNNEADTPDNFQSRRPNTSFCFLDIRSPGLGDTAMYLCATSRETSGYYEQYFGPGTRLTVT.

CDR3 residues: CASSFLGAGNTEAFF. The DNA of the CDR3 is TGTGCCAGCAGCTTTCTGGGGGCCGGGAACACTGAAGCTTTCTTT. J is TRBJ1-1 and V is TRBV5-6; a weak D match, TRBD1 (6 bases). Germline CDR1 SGHDT, CDR2 YYEEEE. The V and J ends lost 2 bases and 1 base respectively, with 12 bases between them. The CDR3 length is 15 residues.

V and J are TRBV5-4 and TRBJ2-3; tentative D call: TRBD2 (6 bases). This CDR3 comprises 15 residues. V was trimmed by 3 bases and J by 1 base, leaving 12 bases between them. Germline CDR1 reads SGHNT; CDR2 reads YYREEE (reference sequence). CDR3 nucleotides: TGTGCCAGCAGCTCTGGAGGGCCGCGCACAGATACGCAGTATTTT. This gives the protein CASSSGGPRTDTQYF.

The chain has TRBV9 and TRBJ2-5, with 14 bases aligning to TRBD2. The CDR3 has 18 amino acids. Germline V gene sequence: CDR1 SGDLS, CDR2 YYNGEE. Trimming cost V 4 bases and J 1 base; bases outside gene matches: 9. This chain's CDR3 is CASSQGWTSGRFQETQYF. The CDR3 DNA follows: TGTGCCAGCAGCCAAGGCTGGACTAGCGGGAGGTTCCAAGAGACCCAGTACTTC.